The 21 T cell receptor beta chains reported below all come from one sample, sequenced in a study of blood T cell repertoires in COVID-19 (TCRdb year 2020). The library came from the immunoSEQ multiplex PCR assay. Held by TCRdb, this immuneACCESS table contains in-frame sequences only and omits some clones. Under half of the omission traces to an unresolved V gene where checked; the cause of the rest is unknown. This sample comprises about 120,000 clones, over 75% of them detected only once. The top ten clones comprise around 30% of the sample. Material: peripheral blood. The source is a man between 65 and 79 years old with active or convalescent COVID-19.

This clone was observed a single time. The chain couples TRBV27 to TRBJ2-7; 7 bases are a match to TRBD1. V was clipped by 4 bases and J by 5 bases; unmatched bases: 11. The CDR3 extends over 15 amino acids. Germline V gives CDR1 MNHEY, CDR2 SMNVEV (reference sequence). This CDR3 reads CASSSSLDRAHEQYF. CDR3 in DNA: TGTGCCAGCAGTTCCTCCCTAGACAGGGCACACGAGCAGTACTTC.

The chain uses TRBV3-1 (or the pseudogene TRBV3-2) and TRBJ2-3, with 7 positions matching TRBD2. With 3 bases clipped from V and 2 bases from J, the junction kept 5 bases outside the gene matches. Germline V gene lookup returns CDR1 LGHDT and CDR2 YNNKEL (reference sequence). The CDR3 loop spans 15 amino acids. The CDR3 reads CASSHPGTNTDTQYF. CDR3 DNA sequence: TGTGCCAGCAGCCACCCCGGGACTAACACAGATACGCAGTATTTT.

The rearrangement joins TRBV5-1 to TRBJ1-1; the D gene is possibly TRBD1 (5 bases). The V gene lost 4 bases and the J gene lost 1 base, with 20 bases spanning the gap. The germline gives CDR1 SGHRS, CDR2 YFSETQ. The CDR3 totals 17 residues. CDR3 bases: TGCGCCAGCAGCATGGGGGGTATAGGAGGATGGAACACTGAAGCTTTCTTT. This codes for CASSMGGIGGWNTEAFF.

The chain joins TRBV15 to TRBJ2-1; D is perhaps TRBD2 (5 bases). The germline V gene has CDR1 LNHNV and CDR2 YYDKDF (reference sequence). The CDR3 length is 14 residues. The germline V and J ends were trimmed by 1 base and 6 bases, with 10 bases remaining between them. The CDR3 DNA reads TGTGCCACCAGCAGAGTCGCAGGAGGCAATGAGCAGTTCTTC. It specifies CATSRVAGGNEQFF.

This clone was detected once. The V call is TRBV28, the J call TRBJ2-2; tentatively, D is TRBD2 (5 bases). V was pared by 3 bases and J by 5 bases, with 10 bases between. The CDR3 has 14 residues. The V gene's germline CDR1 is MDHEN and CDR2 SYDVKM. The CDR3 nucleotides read TGTGCCAGCAGTTTGCATGGGAGTACCGGGGAGCTGTTTTTT. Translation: CASSLHGSTGELFF.

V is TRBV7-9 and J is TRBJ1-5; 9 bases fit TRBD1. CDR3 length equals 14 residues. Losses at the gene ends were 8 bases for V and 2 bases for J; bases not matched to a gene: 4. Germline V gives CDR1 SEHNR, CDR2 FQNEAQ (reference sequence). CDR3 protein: CASGTGLGNQPQHF. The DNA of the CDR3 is TGTGCCAGCGGGACAGGGTTGGGCAATCAGCCCCAGCATTTT.

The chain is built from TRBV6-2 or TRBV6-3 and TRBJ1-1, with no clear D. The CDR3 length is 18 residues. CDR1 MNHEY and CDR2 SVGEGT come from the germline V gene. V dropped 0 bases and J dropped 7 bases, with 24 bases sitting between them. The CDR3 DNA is TGTGCCAGCAGTTACTCGACGTTGTCCCAAAAGAGGGAGGTTGAAGCTTTCTTT. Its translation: CASSYSTLSQKREVEAFF.

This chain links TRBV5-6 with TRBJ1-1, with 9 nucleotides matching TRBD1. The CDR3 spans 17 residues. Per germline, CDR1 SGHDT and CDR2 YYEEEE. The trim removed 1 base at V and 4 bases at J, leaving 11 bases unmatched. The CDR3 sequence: CASSLKVGGQGSTEAFF. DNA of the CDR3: TGTGCCAGCAGCTTGAAGGTTGGGGGACAGGGCAGCACTGAAGCTTTCTTT. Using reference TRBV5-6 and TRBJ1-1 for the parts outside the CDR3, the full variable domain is DAGVTQSPTHLIKTRGQQVTLRCSPKSGHDTVSWYQQALGQGPQFIFQYYEEEERQRGNFPDRFSGHQFPNYSSELNVNALLLGDSALYLCASSLKVGGQGSTEAFFGQGTRLTVV.

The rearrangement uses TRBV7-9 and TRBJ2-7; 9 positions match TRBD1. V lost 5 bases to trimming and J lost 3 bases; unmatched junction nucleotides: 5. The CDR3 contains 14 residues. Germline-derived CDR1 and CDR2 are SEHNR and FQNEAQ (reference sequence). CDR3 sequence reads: CASSARGQGYEQYF. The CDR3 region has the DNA TGTGCCAGCAGCGCTAGGGGACAGGGCTACGAGCAGTACTTC.

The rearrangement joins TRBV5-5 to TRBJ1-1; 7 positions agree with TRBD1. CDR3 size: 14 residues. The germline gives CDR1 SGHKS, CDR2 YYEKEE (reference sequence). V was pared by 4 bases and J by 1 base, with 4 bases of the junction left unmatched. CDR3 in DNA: TGTGCCAGCAGCCTCGGGACAGCGAACACTGAAGCTTTCTTT. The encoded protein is CASSLGTANTEAFF.

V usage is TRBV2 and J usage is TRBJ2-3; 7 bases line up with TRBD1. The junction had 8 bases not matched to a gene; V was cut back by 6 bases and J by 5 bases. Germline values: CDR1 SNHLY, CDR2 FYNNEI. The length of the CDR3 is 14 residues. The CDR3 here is CASRPTGSRDTQYF. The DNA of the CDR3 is TGTGCCAGCAGACCGACAGGGAGCCGAGATACGCAGTATTTT. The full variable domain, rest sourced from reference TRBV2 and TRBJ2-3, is EPEVTQTPSHQVTQMGQEVILRCVPISNHLYFYWYRQILGQKVEFLVSFYNNEISEKSEIFDDQFSVERPDGSNFTLKIRSTKLEDSAMYFCASRPTGSRDTQYFGPGTRLTVL.

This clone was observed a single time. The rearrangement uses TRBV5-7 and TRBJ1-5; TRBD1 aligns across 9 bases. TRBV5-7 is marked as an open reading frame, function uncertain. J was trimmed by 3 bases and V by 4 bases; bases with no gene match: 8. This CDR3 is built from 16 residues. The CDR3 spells CASSLRTGASNQPQHF. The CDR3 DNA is TGTGCCAGCAGCCTCCGGACAGGGGCGTCCAATCAGCCCCAGCATTTT.

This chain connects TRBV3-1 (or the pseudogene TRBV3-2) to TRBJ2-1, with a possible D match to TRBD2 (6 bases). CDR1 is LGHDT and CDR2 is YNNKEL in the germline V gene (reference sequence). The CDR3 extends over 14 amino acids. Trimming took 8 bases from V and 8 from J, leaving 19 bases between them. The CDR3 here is CASSPRGLQDEQFF. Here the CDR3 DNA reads TGTGCCAGCTCCCCTCGGGGACTTCAAGATGAGCAGTTCTTC.

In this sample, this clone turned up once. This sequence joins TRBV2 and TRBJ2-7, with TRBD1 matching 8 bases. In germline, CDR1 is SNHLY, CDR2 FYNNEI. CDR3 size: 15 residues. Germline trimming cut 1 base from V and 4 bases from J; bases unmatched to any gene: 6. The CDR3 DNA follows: TGTGCCAGCAGTGAAGGCCCAGGGGGCGCATACGAGCAGTACTTC. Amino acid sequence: CASSEGPGGAYEQYF. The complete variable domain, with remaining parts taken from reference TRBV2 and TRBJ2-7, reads EPEVTQTPSHQVTQMGQEVILRCVPISNHLYFYWYRQILGQKVEFLVSFYNNEISEKSEIFDDQFSVERPDGSNFTLKIRSTKLEDSAMYFCASSEGPGGAYEQYFGPGTRLTVT.

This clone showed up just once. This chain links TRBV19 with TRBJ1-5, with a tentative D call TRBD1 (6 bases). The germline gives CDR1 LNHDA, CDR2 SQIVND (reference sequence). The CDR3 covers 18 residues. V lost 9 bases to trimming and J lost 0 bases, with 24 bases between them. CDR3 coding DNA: TGTGCCAGCACCGATAGTGGGGGCGGGGGTTATAGCAATCAGCCCCAGCATTTT. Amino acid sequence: CASTDSGGGGYSNQPQHF.

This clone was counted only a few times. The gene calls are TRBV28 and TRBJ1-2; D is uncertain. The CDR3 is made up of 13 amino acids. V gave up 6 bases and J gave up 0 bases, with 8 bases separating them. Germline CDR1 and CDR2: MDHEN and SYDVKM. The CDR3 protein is CASREEANYGYTF. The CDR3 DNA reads TGTGCCAGCAGGGAGGAGGCTAACTATGGCTACACCTTC.

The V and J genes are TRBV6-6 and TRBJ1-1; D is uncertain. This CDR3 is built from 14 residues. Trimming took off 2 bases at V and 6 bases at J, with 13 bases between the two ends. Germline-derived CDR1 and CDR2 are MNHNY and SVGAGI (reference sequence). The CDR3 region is CASSYAEGGAEAFF. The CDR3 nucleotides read TGTGCCAGCAGTTACGCCGAGGGTGGCGCTGAAGCTTTCTTT.

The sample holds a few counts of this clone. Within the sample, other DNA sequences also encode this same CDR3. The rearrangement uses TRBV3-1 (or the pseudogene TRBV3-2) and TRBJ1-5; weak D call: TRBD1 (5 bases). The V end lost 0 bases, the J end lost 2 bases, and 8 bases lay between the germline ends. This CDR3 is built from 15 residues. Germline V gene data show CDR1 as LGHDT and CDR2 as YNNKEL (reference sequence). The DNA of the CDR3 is TGTGCCAGCAGCCAAGATAGCAGGGGCAATCAGCCCCAGCATTTT. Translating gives CASSQDSRGNQPQHF.

For the CDR3, the DNA is TGCGCCAGCAGCCCTGGACAGGGAATCTGGTCGATGCAGTTCTTC. This sequence encodes CASSPGQGIWSMQFF. V usage is TRBV4-1 and J usage is TRBJ2-1, with TRBD1 matching 8 bases. The CDR3 contains 15 residues. CDR1 and CDR2 (germline): MGHRA, YSYEKL. Trimming removed 4 bases from V and 12 bases from J; junction bases left unmatched: 14.

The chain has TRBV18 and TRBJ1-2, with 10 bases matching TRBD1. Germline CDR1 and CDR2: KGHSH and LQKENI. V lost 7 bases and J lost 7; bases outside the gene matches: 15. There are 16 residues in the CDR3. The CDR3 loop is CASFTSQTGGYSGYTF. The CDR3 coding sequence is TGTGCCAGCTTCACCTCTCAGACAGGGGGCTATTCTGGCTACACCTTC.

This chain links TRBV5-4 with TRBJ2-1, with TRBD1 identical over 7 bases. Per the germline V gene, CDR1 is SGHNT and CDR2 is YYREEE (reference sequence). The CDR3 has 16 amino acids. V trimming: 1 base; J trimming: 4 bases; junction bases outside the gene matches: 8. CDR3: CASSLFSGTVYNEQFF. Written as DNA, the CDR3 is TGTGCCAGCAGCTTGTTCTCGGGGACAGTATACAATGAGCAGTTCTTC. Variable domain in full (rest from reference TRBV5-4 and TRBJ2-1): ETGVTQSPTHLIKTRGQQVTLRCSSQSGHNTVSWYQQALGQGPQFIFQYYREEENGRGNFPPRFSGLQFPNYSSELNVNALELDDSALYLCASSLFSGTVYNEQFFGPGTRLTVL.